This paragraph covers one TCR beta chain sequence. The germline gene is not matched at one end of the junction; a read error may be the cause. This sample is part of a study of OX40 agonist ivuxolimab in advanced cancers. Sequenced by immunoSEQ multiplex PCR; TCRdb stores in-frame clones only, minus some. The sample includes roughly 60,000 clones, about 86% of them seen just once. Per germline, CDR1 SSHAT and CDR2 FNYEAQ (reference sequence). The CDR3 contains 13 residues. The chain employs TRBV7-7 and TRBJ1-5; D is uncertain. The TCR comes from an adult with an advanced solid tumor such as melanoma, head and neck, liver or kidney cancer. This sample comprised CD4+ or CD8+ T cells sorted from blood, obtained in a trial of the OX40 agonist ivuxolimab. CDR3 region: CASSLDLGQPQHF. CDR3 sequence (DNA): TGTGCTAGCAGCTTAGATTTGGGTCAGCCCCAGCATTTT.